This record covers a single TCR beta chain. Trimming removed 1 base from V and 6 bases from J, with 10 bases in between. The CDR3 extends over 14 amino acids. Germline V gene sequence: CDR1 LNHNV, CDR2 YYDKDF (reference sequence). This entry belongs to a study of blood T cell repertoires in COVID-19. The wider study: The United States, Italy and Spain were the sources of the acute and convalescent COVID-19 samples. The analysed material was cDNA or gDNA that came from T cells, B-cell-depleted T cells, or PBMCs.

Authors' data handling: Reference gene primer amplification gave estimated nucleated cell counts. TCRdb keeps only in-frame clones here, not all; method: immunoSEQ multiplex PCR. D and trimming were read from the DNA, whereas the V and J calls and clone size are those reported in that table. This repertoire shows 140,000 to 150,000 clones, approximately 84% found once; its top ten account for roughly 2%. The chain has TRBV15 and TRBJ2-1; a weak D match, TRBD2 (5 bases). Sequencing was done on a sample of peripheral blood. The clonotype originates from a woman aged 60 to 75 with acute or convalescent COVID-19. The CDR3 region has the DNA TGTGCCACCAGCAGAGGCCCAACTAGCAATGAGCAGTTCTTC. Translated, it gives CATSRGPTSNEQFF.